One and the same sample provided the 22 T cell receptor beta chains below, sequenced in a study of STAT5B mutations in CD4+ large granular lymphocyte leukemia. Measured with immunoSEQ multiplex PCR; TCRdb has only the in-frame clones, and not every one. The sample has some 45,000 clones, just over 85% seen once. Source material: CD4+ T cells from blood buffy coats. These receptors were collected from a human donor in good health.

This clone was observed once. This rearrangement joins TRBV5-3 to TRBJ2-7; 7 bases agree with TRBD1. TRBV5-3 is sorted into the ORF group, with uncertain function. This CDR3 contains 12 residues. Trimming removed 10 bases from V and 5 bases from J; junction bases left unmatched: 9. The CDR3 here is CAGNRGINEQYF. CDR3 bases: TGTGCCGGCAACAGGGGCATCAACGAGCAGTACTTC.

The chain combines TRBV7-2 with TRBJ2-5, with TRBD1 matching over 8 bases. J gave up 4 bases and V 2 bases, and 12 bases lay outside the gene matches. This CDR3 spans 17 amino acids. CDR1 and CDR2 from the germline V gene are SGHTA and FQGNSA. The CDR3 nucleotides read TGTGCCAGCAGCTTATTCTCAGGACAGGGATTAGGAGAGACCCAGTACTTC. This sequence encodes CASSLFSGQGLGETQYF.

The V gene is TRBV7-6, the J gene TRBJ1-5, with 11 bases that match TRBD1. This CDR3 has 15 residues. V shed 5 bases, J shed 6 bases, and the junction held 6 bases outside the gene matches. Germline loops: CDR1 SGHVS, CDR2 FNYEAQ. In DNA, the CDR3 is TGTGCCAGCAGCCCAGGGACAGGGGGGACTCAGCCCCAGCATTTT. Its translation: CASSPGTGGTQPQHF.

The CDR3 DNA reads TGCGCCAGCAGCCGCGACAGGGCCCGTCAAGAGACCCAGTACTTC. Its protein product is CASSRDRARQETQYF. The rearrangement links TRBV5-1 to TRBJ2-5, with TRBD1 identical over 7 bases. The CDR3 runs to 15 residues. The germline V gene has CDR1 SGHRS and CDR2 YFSETQ. The ends lost 4 bases at V and 2 bases at J; junction bases unmatched: 8.

The chain combines TRBV6-5 with TRBJ2-1; D is possibly TRBD1 (6 bases). Germline V gives CDR1 MNHEY, CDR2 SVGAGI. The V end was cut by 2 bases, the J end by 3 bases, with 11 bases between. This CDR3 spans 15 amino acids. CDR3 DNA: TGTGCCAGCAGTTACGATCGCAGGGGCTACAATGAGCAGTTCTTC. This gives the protein CASSYDRRGYNEQFF.

This clone was counted once. The chain carries TRBV6-5 and TRBJ2-5; no definite D call. V was clipped by 5 bases and J by 1 base, with 8 bases between them. The CDR3 loop spans 13 amino acids. The germline CDR1 and CDR2 sequences are MNHEY and SVGAGI. The CDR3 bases are TGTGCCAGCAGTAGGAATGTCCAAGAGACCCAGTACTTC. Translation: CASSRNVQETQYF.

J is TRBJ2-4 and V is TRBV9; TRBD2 aligns across 9 bases. V lost 0 bases and J lost 7; bases outside the gene matches: 8. This CDR3 has 16 residues. The germline gives CDR1 SGDLS, CDR2 YYNGEE. The DNA for the CDR3 is TGTGCCAGCAGCGTAGGGCCGGGACTAGCAGCGAACATTCAGTACTTC. This codes for CASSVGPGLAANIQYF.

The CDR3 sequence: CASIIAGGTGELFF. In DNA form, the CDR3 reads TGTGCCAGCATTATAGCGGGAGGCACCGGGGAGCTGTTTTTT. The chain links TRBV11-2 to TRBJ2-2, with 10 bases lining up with TRBD2. Germline V gene data show CDR1 as SGHAT and CDR2 as FQNNGV. The J segment lost 4 bases and the V segment lost 7 bases, leaving 3 bases of the junction unmatched. The CDR3 loop spans 14 amino acids.

The DNA for the CDR3 is TGTGCCAGCAGCTTAATGTTCGGAAACACCATATATTTT. It translates to CASSLMFGNTIYF. This rearrangement joins TRBV7-2 to TRBJ1-3; D gene uncertain. With 2 bases removed from V and 4 bases from J, the gap between germline ends came to 6 bases. The CDR3 extends over 13 amino acids. The V gene's germline CDR1 is SGHTA and CDR2 FQGNSA.

The V call is TRBV7-6, the J call TRBJ2-7; 9 nucleotides match TRBD1. Germline CDR1 reads SGHVS; CDR2 reads FNYEAQ. The junction had 2 bases not matched to a gene; V was cut back by 5 bases and J by 0 bases. The CDR3 runs to 14 residues. CDR3 sequence reads: CASSLTGGSYEQYF. Written as DNA, the CDR3 is TGTGCCAGCAGCCTGACAGGGGGCTCCTACGAGCAGTACTTC.

This clone was found a few times. This chain connects TRBV5-4 to TRBJ2-3; D is possibly TRBD2 (5 bases). The CDR3 runs 14 residues. Germline V gene lookup returns CDR1 SGHNT and CDR2 YYREEE (reference sequence). V shed 4 bases and J shed 2 bases, with 11 bases lying between them. The CDR3, as DNA: TGTGCCAGCAGCCCCGGGGTTCACACAGATACGCAGTATTTT. Its translation: CASSPGVHTDTQYF.

The V call is TRBV29-1, the J call TRBJ2-4, with no clear D. With 8 bases removed from V and 0 bases from J, the gap between germline ends came to 17 bases. Looked up from germline, CDR1 is SQVTM and CDR2 is ANQGSEA. The CDR3 runs to 15 residues. The CDR3 protein is CSSSDQTIAKNIQYF. The CDR3 coding sequence is TGCAGCAGCTCGGACCAGACCATAGCCAAAAACATTCAGTACTTC.

This clone was seen just once. The chain carries TRBV27 and TRBJ1-2; D possibly corresponds to TRBD1 (5 bases). V lost 5 bases to trimming and J lost 2 bases, with 12 bases between them. The germline V gene encodes CDR1 MNHEY and CDR2 SMNVEV (reference sequence). The CDR3 covers 14 residues. The CDR3 nucleotides read TGTGCCAGCAGTCCCCGGGACTTGAACTATGGCTACACCTTC. Amino acids: CASSPRDLNYGYTF.

V and J are TRBV9 and TRBJ2-5; D not resolved. The DNA end lines up better with TRBJ2-7; the J call may be wrong. The CDR3 is 14 residues long. Germline CDR1 is SGDLS and CDR2 is YYNGEE. The CDR3 sequence is CASSVGRYSYEQYF. The CDR3 DNA follows: TGTGCCAGCAGCGTAGGACGGTACTCCTACGAGCAGTACTTC.

V is TRBV7-9 and J is TRBJ1-4; 11 nucleotides line up with TRBD1. J gave up 6 bases and V 3 bases, and 6 bases lay outside the gene matches. CDR1 and CDR2 from the germline V gene are SEHNR and FQNEAQ (reference sequence). CDR3 length equals 16 residues. The CDR3 nucleotides are TGTGCCAGCAGCTTGGGGGACAGGGGGTCGGATGAAAAACTGTTTTTT. This codes for CASSLGDRGSDEKLFF. The full variable domain, with the rest looked up from reference TRBV7-9 and TRBJ1-4, is DTGVSQNPRHKITKRGQNVTFRCDPISEHNRLYWYRQTLGQGPEFLTYFQNEAQLEKSRLLSDRFSAERPKGSFSTLEIQRTEQGDSAMYLCASSLGDRGSDEKLFFGSGTQLSVL.

The J gene is TRBJ1-1, the V gene TRBV6-1; 8 bases are shared with TRBD1. With V trimmed by 2 bases and J by 4 bases, 6 bases remained unmatched. The germline V gene has CDR1 MNHNS and CDR2 SASEGT. The CDR3 totals 15 residues. The CDR3 DNA follows: TGTGCCAGCAGTGAATCTTGGACAGGGATCACTGAAGCTTTCTTT. Its protein product is CASSESWTGITEAFF.

This chain joins TRBV19 and TRBJ2-4; D not resolved. CDR3 length: 13 amino acids. CDR1 and CDR2 from the germline V gene are LNHDA and SQIVND (reference sequence). V lost 9 bases to trimming and J lost 0 bases, with 9 bases between them. This CDR3 is CASLGLAKNIQYF. The CDR3 bases are TGTGCCAGCCTGGGGTTAGCCAAAAACATTCAGTACTTC. The full variable domain, its missing parts supplied by reference TRBV19 and TRBJ2-4, is DGGITQSPKYLFRKEGQNVTLSCEQNLNHDAMYWYRQDPGQGLRLIYYSQIVNDFQKGDIAEGYSVSREKKESFPLTVTSAQKNPTAFYLCASLGLAKNIQYFGAGTRLSVL.

The rearrangement uses TRBV18 and TRBJ1-1; D is uncertain. The CDR3 length is 14 residues. Germline loops: CDR1 KGHSH, CDR2 LQKENI. Trimming stripped 6 bases from V and 1 base from J, with 12 bases between. CDR3 loop: CASSLRTENTEAFF. In nucleotides, the CDR3 is TGTGCCAGCTCCCTACGTACAGAGAACACTGAAGCTTTCTTT.

The chain carries TRBV9 and TRBJ2-4, with 8 bases that match TRBD1. The germline CDR1 and CDR2 sequences are SGDLS and YYNGEE. J gave up 0 bases and V 0 bases, and 8 bases lay outside the gene matches. This CDR3 has 18 residues. The CDR3 DNA reads TGTGCCAGCAGCGTAGGAACAGGGGGACCGATAGCCAAAAACATTCAGTACTTC. Its translation is CASSVGTGGPIAKNIQYF.

The chain combines TRBV11-3 with TRBJ2-1; 8 nucleotides agree with TRBD2. The CDR3 has 14 amino acids. Germline-derived CDR1 and CDR2 are SGHNT and YENEEA. The V segment lost 4 bases and the J segment 2 bases; nucleotides outside the gene matches: 1. For the CDR3, the DNA is TGTGCCAGCAGCTCGGGACTAGCCTACAATGAGCAGTTCTTC. Protein sequence: CASSSGLAYNEQFF.

The CDR3 DNA sequence: TGTGCCAGTAGTATAGATAGTCAGCTTACGCAGTATTTT. Translation: CASSIDSQLTQYF. The V and J genes are TRBV19 and TRBJ2-3; D unclear. Per the germline V gene, CDR1 is LNHDA and CDR2 is SQIVND (reference sequence). This CDR3 is built from 13 residues. V dropped 0 bases and J dropped 8 bases, with 9 bases sitting between them.

The chain combines TRBV19 with TRBJ2-7; 10 positions match TRBD2. Germline CDR1 and CDR2: LNHDA and SQIVND (reference sequence). J was trimmed by 3 bases and V by 4 bases; bases with no gene match: 9. The CDR3 is 16 amino acids. The CDR3 nucleotides are TGTGCCAGTAGTACCCTCAGCGGGAGGGCCGACTACGAGCAGTACTTC. Translated, it gives CASSTLSGRADYEQYF. Filled out from reference TRBV19 and TRBJ2-7, the complete variable domain reads DGGITQSPKYLFRKEGQNVTLSCEQNLNHDAMYWYRQDPGQGLRLIYYSQIVNDFQKGDIAEGYSVSREKKESFPLTVTSAQKNPTAFYLCASSTLSGRADYEQYFGPGTRLTVT.